This is a list of T cell receptor beta chains from one sample in a study of Graves' ophthalmopathy and Graves' hyperthyroidism. TCRdb reprocessed the multiplex PCR reads via MiXCR and lists one record per CDR3 protein. In the table there are hundreds of thousands of distinct CDR3 sequences, about a fifth of which are singletons. The sample comprised peripheral blood. The origin of the receptors is a woman aged 18-35 years with stable Graves' hyperthyroidism. Some clones in this sample may be carry-over from other donors' samples. Both conserved end residues are part of each CDR3. The D gene is left open where the match is weak. Rows may omit the clone size; those that give it use once, few, many or a size class.

TRBJ1-2 | NA | many | TRBV5-1 | TGCGCCAGCAGCTTGGGGGACGAGGGCTACACCTTC | CASSLGDEGYTF
TRBJ2-2 | NA | many | TRBV27 | TGTGCCAGCAGTTTATGGGTTAGGGCAGGGAACACCGGGGAGCTGTTTTTT | CASSLWVRAGNTGELFF
TRBJ1-6 | NA | many | TRBV20-1 | TGCAGTGACCTTCAGGGGAGTAATTCACCCCTCCACTTT | CSDLQGSNSPLHF
TRBJ1-2 | NA | many | TRBV6-5 | TGTGCCAGCAGTTACTCGTCCAGGGGCGGGTATGGCTACACCTTC | CASSYSSRGGYGYTF
TRBJ2-2 | NA | many | TRBV5-1 | TGCGCCAGCAGCGCCTCAGGGCTGAACACCGGGGAGCTGTTTTTT | CASSASGLNTGELFF
TRBJ1-6 | NA | once | TRBV3-1 | TGTGCCAGCAGCCGGAGGGCACAGAATTCACCCCTCCACTTT | CASSRRAQNSPLHF
TRBJ1-5 | NA | many | TRBV10-2 | TGCGCCTCCCTCGAAGGGGTCTGGGGGAGCAATCAGCCCCAGCATTTT | CASLEGVWGSNQPQHF
TRBJ1-1 | NA | NA | TRBV12-3/TRBV12-4 | TGTGCCAGCAAGGCAGACAGTATGAACACTGAAGCTTTCTTT | CASKADSMNTEAFF
TRBJ1-3 | TRBD1 | few | TRBV9 | TGTGCCAGCAGCGAGGGACAGGGCTCTGGAAACACCATATATTTT | CASSEGQGSGNTIYF
TRBJ2-5 | NA | many | TRBV27 | TGTGCCAGCAGTCCCCGACAGTCCCAAGAGACCCAGTACTTC | CASSPRQSQETQYF
TRBJ2-7 | NA | NA | TRBV7-8 | TGTGCCAGCAGCTTAAAAAACAGCTACTCCTACGAGCAGTACTTC | CASSLKNSYSYEQYF
TRBJ2-7 | NA | many | TRBV5-1 | TGCGCCAGCAGCTTGGGGGGATCCGGAAACGAGCAGTACTTC | CASSLGGSGNEQYF
TRBJ1-1 | NA | NA | TRBV2 | TGTGCCAGCAGTGCGAAGGGGCCCCACAGAACAGTTGAAGCTTTCTTT | CASSAKGPHRTVEAFF
TRBJ1-1 | NA | NA | TRBV6-2/TRBV6-3 | TGTGCCAGCAGAATGACAGGCGATTGGACTGAAGCTTGCTTT | CASRMTGDWTEACF
TRBJ2-7 | TRBD1 | once | TRBV28 | TGTGCCAGCAGTCCCACCGGGACAGGGAGGTTCGAGCAGTACTTC | CASSPTGTGRFEQYF
TRBJ1-5 | NA | NA | TRBV12-3/TRBV12-4 | TGTGCCAGCAGTTTAGGGGAGTTGGATCAGCCCCAGCATTTT | CASSLGELDQPQHF
TRBJ2-5 | TRBD1 | few | TRBV28 | TGTGCCAGCCAAACAATAGACAGGGACCAAGAGACCCAGTACTTC | CASQTIDRDQETQYF
TRBJ1-1 | TRBD1 | few | TRBV5-1 | TGCGCCAGCCGCTTTGGACAGGAGGGCACTGAAGCTTTCTTT | CASRFGQEGTEAFF
TRBJ1-5 | TRBD1 | NA | TRBV6-1 | TGTGCCAGCAGCCAGGGACAGGGTCAGAATCAGCCCCAGCATTTT | CASSQGQGQNQPQHF
TRBJ1-1 | NA | NA | TRBV20-1 | TGCAGTGCTAGCCCTGACAGAACCTCTGAAGCTTTCTTT | CSASPDRTSEAFF
TRBJ1-2 | NA | NA | TRBV20-1 | TGCAGTGCTAGTTACTCTGGTGGCTTCACCTTC | CSASYSGGFTF
TRBJ2-5 | TRBD2 | NA | TRBV6-2/TRBV6-3 | TGTGCCAGCAGGACCGGGACTAGAGAGGTAGAGACCCAGTACTTC | CASRTGTREVETQYF
TRBJ1-2 | TRBD1 | many | TRBV20-1 | TGCAGTGCCAGATTCCCGGGACAGGGAAACTATGGCTACACCTTC | CSARFPGQGNYGYTF
TRBJ1-1 | NA | NA | TRBV20-1 | TGCAGTGCTAGTCGACCGAACACTGAAGCTTTCTTT | CSASRPNTEAFF
TRBJ1-1 | NA | NA | TRBV6-5 | TGTGCCAGCAGTTTTCCGACAGTCGTGAACACTGAAGCTTTCTTT | CASSFPTVVNTEAFF
TRBJ1-5 | NA | NA | TRBV28 | TGTGCCAGCAGTTTAACAATCCATAATAGCCAGCCCCAGCATTTT | CASSLTIHNSQPQHF
TRBJ1-2 | TRBD1 | few | TRBV6-5 | TGTGCCAGCAGTTACGGGTCCCTGGGACAGGTCTATGGCTACACCTTC | CASSYGSLGQVYGYTF
TRBJ2-2 | NA | many | TRBV6-5 | TGTGCCAGCATTTCCGGGACATCGAACACCGGGGAGCTGTTTTTT | CASISGTSNTGELFF
TRBJ2-7 | NA | many | TRBV12-3/TRBV12-4 | TGTGCCAGCAGTATGGACAAGAAAATAACTACGATGCAGTACTTC | CASSMDKKITTMQYF